These 14 T cell receptor beta chains originate from one sample sequenced in a study of T cells in Graves' hyperthyroidism and ophthalmopathy. There were TCR beta CDR3 regions amplified from RNA transcripts. First-round RT-PCR with HTBI primers amplified the TCR CDR3 region. TCRdb re-called the multiplex PCR reads through MiXCR, storing one row per CDR3 protein. The table lists fewer than 500,000 distinct CDR3 sequences, over 12% of them singletons, with under 15% in the top ten. What was sequenced was blood. Receptor source: a man younger than 35 with Graves' ophthalmopathy.

This clonotype came up many times. The DNA for the CDR3 is TGTGCCAGCAGCCTCGGGGGCACGGGCGCGCAGTATTTT. Translated: CASSLGGTGAQYF. The genes are TRBV5-4 and TRBJ2-3; D could derive from TRBD1 or TRBD2 (6 bases each). The V end was cut by 4 bases, the J end by 10 bases, with 16 bases between. Germline lookup yields CDR1 SGHNT and CDR2 YYREEE (reference sequence). The CDR3 loop spans 13 amino acids. Full variable domain (outside the CDR3, taken from reference TRBV5-4 and TRBJ2-3): ETGVTQSPTHLIKTRGQQVTLRCSSQSGHNTVSWYQQALGQGPQFIFQYYREEENGRGNFPPRFSGLQFPNYSSELNVNALELDDSALYLCASSLGGTGAQYFGPGTRLTVL.

This clonotype was seen many times. V usage is TRBV7-9 and J usage is TRBJ2-3; perhaps TRBD2 as D (6 bases). Germline V gene data show CDR1 as SEHNR and CDR2 as FQNEAQ (reference sequence). The CDR3 is 15 amino acids. Between the trimmed V and J ends, which lost 3 bases and 1 base, there was a span of 11 bases. The CDR3 DNA reads TGTGCCAGCAGCTTCAACGGGGGAGGCACAGATACGCAGTATTTT. Encoded protein: CASSFNGGGTDTQYF.

This rearrangement joins TRBV10-1 to TRBJ2-5; 8 bases match TRBD1. The CDR3 extends over 16 amino acids. The ends lost 3 bases at V and 7 bases at J; junction bases unmatched: 13. The germline V gene encodes CDR1 WNHNN and CDR2 SYGVQD (reference sequence). CDR3 in DNA: TGCGCCAGCAGTGATGACAGGGGAAATGGTCGATGGACCCAGTACTTC. It translates to CASSDDRGNGRWTQYF.

As to this clonotype: One base away lies a much larger clone, so this may be a sequencing read error. J is TRBJ2-3 and V is TRBV3-1, with D perhaps TRBD2 (7 bases). From germline, CDR1 is LGHDT and CDR2 YNNKEL (reference sequence). This CDR3 comprises 19 residues. V was cut by 0 bases and J by 2 bases, with 21 bases left in between. In DNA form, the CDR3 reads TGTGCCAGCAGCCAAGATAGGGAAGCGGGACACGTTCCCACAGATACGCAGTATTTT. Protein product: CASSQDREAGHVPTDTQYF.

The chain joins TRBV10-3 to TRBJ2-6, with 11 bases identical to TRBD2. The ends lost 7 bases at V and 0 bases at J; junction bases unmatched: 8. The CDR3 runs 18 residues. Germline lookup yields CDR1 ENHRY and CDR2 SYGVKD. The CDR3 bases are TGTGCCATCACCACGACTAGCGGGGCCCTCTCTGGGGCCAACGTCCTGACTTTC. It encodes CAITTTSGALSGANVLTF.

This clonotype was observed at least ten times. The CDR3 DNA reads as TGTGCCAGCAGCTTAGGCTACAGCCGCACAGATACGCAGTATTTT. Its translation is CASSLGYSRTDTQYF. This rearrangement joins TRBV7-9 to TRBJ2-3; no clear D gene. V was trimmed by 1 base and J by 1 base, leaving 9 bases between them. Germline V gene data show CDR1 as SEHNR and CDR2 as FQNEAQ (reference sequence). The CDR3 sequence is 15 residues long.

The chain joins TRBV4-1 to TRBJ2-7, with D perhaps matching TRBD1 (6 bases). Germline V CDR1 and CDR2: MGHRA, YSYEKL. The CDR3 is 13 residues long. The V end was cut by 2 bases, the J end by 3 bases, with 8 bases between. The CDR3 bases are TGCGCCAGCAGCCAAACAGGGCTCTACGAGCAGTACTTC. Translated, it gives CASSQTGLYEQYF.

This clonotype was seen ten or more times. The chain links TRBV10-3 to TRBJ2-1, with unresolved D. V dropped 4 bases and J dropped 0 bases, with 16 bases sitting between them. The CDR3 sequence is 17 residues long. Per germline, CDR1 ENHRY and CDR2 SYGVKD. CDR3 bases: TGTGCCATCAGTGGTGGTGGCGACTCAAGCTCCTACAATGAGCAGTTCTTC. This gives the protein CAISGGGDSSSYNEQFF.

This clonotype was recorded at least ten times. The V call is TRBV9, the J call TRBJ2-1; D uncertain. The germline gives CDR1 SGDLS, CDR2 YYNGEE. The CDR3 is 12 residues long. V lost 3 bases and J 4 bases, leaving 5 bases between the germline ends. The CDR3 reads CASSGMYNEQFF. The CDR3 bases are TGTGCCAGCAGCGGAATGTACAATGAGCAGTTCTTC.

As for this clonotype: A read error may be the cause here, since a much bigger clone is one base away. This chain connects TRBV2 to TRBJ1-5; D call uncertain. CDR1 is SNHLY and CDR2 is FYNNEI in the germline V gene. CDR3 size: 14 residues. V shed 10 bases and J shed 7 bases, with 20 bases lying between them. The CDR3 bases are TGTGCCAACAAGGATTGGCGGTTTGACCAGCCCCAGCATTTT. This codes for CANKDWRFDQPQHF.

A word on this clonotype: At one end, the junction sequence differs from germline, possibly due to a read error. The chain couples TRBV5-6 to TRBJ1-2; D call uncertain. Germline values: CDR1 SGHDT, CDR2 YYEEEE. The CDR3 covers 11 residues. The CDR3 DNA reads TGTACCAGCAGCTTGGAATATGGCTACACCTTC. Protein product: CTSSLEYGYTF.

This clonotype was observed many times. The genes are TRBV12-3 or TRBV12-4 and TRBJ2-3; D may be TRBD1 or TRBD2 (5 bases each). This CDR3 is 14 amino acids long. V gave up 6 bases and J gave up 0 bases, with 10 bases separating them. DNA for the CDR3: TGTGCCAGCAGACCCCGGGACAGCACAGATACGCAGTATTTT. Its translation: CASRPRDSTDTQYF.

This rearrangement joins TRBV10-1 to TRBJ2-3; D is possibly TRBD1 (6 bases). CDR3 size: 12 residues. Germline V lookup: CDR1 WNHNN, CDR2 SYGVQD (reference sequence). V gave up 7 bases and J gave up 6 bases, with 11 bases separating them. The CDR3 DNA reads as TGCGCCAGCAAGGACAGCGCCGATACGCAGTATTTT. This translates into CASKDSADTQYF.

V gene TRBV6-1 combines with J gene TRBJ2-4; either TRBD1 or TRBD2 may fit D (5 bases each). The CDR3 has 15 amino acids. V gave up 10 bases and J gave up 6 bases, with 22 bases separating them. Germline V lookup: CDR1 MNHNS, CDR2 SASEGT. The DNA of the CDR3 is TGTGCCATCGAAGGATCCCCGGGACGGGGAAACATTCAGTACTTC. Translation: CAIEGSPGRGNIQYF.